These T cell receptor beta chains were read from a single sample in a study of blood T cell repertoires in COVID-19. Clones were sequenced by immunoSEQ multiplex PCR, and TCRdb holds only the in-frame ones, with some missing. The sample includes roughly 110,000 clones, around 92% of them seen just once. Sequencing was done on a sample of peripheral blood. The source is a man aged 40-49 years with active or convalescent COVID-19. CDR3s include the opening cysteine and the closing phenylalanine or tryptophan. The D gene is left open where the match is weak. The listing skips clone size in some rows; elsewhere it reads once, few, many or a size class.

>.|TRBV4-2|.|15|TRBJ2-1
TGTGCCAGCAGCCCTTTTATCGGGAGCAGTAATGAGCAGTTCTTC
CASSPFIGSSNEQFF
>few|TRBV9|TRBD2|15|TRBJ2-7
TGTGCCAGCAGCTTGTCTAGCGGGAGGGCCTTTGAGCAGTACTTC
CASSLSSGRAFEQYF
>.|TRBV24-1|.|14|TRBJ1-5
TGTGCCACCAGTGAACCCGGACAGTATCAGCCCCAGCATTTT
CATSEPGQYQPQHF
>few|TRBV9|.|13|TRBJ1-1
TGTGCCAGCAGCGTAGGAACTATCGCTGAAGCTTTCTTT
CASSVGTIAEAFF
>.|TRBV28|TRBD2|17|TRBJ2-7
TGTGCCAGCACCTCCGGGACTAGCGGGAGTGGACCCCTTGAGCAGTACTTC
CASTSGTSGSGPLEQYF
>.|TRBV18|TRBD2|15|TRBJ2-7
TGTGCCAGCTCATTAGCGGGGACTGACTACCTGGAGCAGTACTTC
CASSLAGTDYLEQYF
>.|TRBV28|.|13|TRBJ2-2
TGTGCCAGCAGACAGATAAACACCGGGGAGCTGTTTTTT
CASRQINTGELFF
>.|TRBV25-1|TRBD1|15|TRBJ2-3
TGTGCCAGCAGTGAATCCCTCCTACAGGGGAATACGCAGTATTTT
CASSESLLQGNTQYF
>.|TRBV19|.|14|TRBJ1-1
TGTGCCAGTAGTATCAAAGGGGGATGGACTGAAGCTTTCTTT
CASSIKGGWTEAFF
>once|TRBV4-3|TRBD1|15|TRBJ1-4
TGCGCCAGCAGCCACCCCGGGACAGGGGTAGAAAAACTGTTTTTT
CASSHPGTGVEKLFF
>.|TRBV19|.|13|TRBJ2-5
TGTGCCAGTAGTCCCTTTCCGGAAGAGACCCAGTACTTC
CASSPFPEETQYF
>.|TRBV27|TRBD1|13|TRBJ1-2
TGTGCCAGCAGTTTCCAGGGGGCGAAGGGCTACACCTTC
CASSFQGAKGYTF
>.|TRBV5-4|TRBD1|15|TRBJ1-4
TGTGCCAGCAGCCTTGGGGGACAGGGGGCAATGAAACTGTTTTTT
CASSLGGQGAMKLFF
>.|TRBV18|TRBD1|15|TRBJ2-7
TGTGCCAGCTCACCTACGGGACAGCTGACGAGGGAGCAGTACTTC
CASSPTGQLTREQYF
>.|TRBV5-4|TRBD2|17|TRBJ2-3
TGTGCCAGCAGCTCGCTGGCGAGCGGGAGGCTAACAGATACGCAGTATTTT
CASSSLASGRLTDTQYF
>.|TRBV5-4|TRBD2|14|TRBJ2-2
TGTGCCAGCAGGCTAGCGGGAGGGCCCGGGGAGCTGTTTTTT
CASRLAGGPGELFF
>once|TRBV24-1|TRBD1|16|TRBJ2-3
TGTGCCACCAGTGTAGGGGACAGACCCCGCACAGATACGCAGTATTTT
CATSVGDRPRTDTQYF
>.|TRBV2|.|15|TRBJ1-5
TGTGCCAGCAAAGACCGGGATCCTAGCAATCAGCCCCAGCATTTT
CASKDRDPSNQPQHF
>.|TRBV7-8|.|16|TRBJ1-5
TGTGCCAGCAGCTTAGGCGCCCAGGGAAACAATCAGCCCCAGCATTTT
CASSLGAQGNNQPQHF
>.|TRBV28|TRBD2|14|TRBJ2-2
TGTGCCAGCAGGACGGGACTAGACACCGGGGAGCTGTTTTTT
CASRTGLDTGELFF
>once|TRBV5-1|.|15|TRBJ1-6
TGCGCCAGCAGCTCCGGAGGACAGAGTAATTCACCCCTCCACTTT
CASSSGGQSNSPLHF
>.|TRBV10-3|.|14|TRBJ1-2
TGTGCCATCGGAGGCGACGGATATTTCTATGGCTACACCTTC
CAIGGDGYFYGYTF
>few|TRBV6-1|.|12|TRBJ1-2
TGTGCCAGCAGTGATAGACCGAGGGGCTACACCTTC
CASSDRPRGYTF
>.|TRBV27|TRBD1|13|TRBJ2-7
TGTGCCAGCAGTTACGGACAGGGATACGAGCAGTACTTC
CASSYGQGYEQYF
>.|TRBV5-4|.|14|TRBJ1-1
TGTGCCAGCAGCTTGGGACAGGCGAACACTGAAGCTTTCTTT
CASSLGQANTEAFF
>.|TRBV5-6|.|14|TRBJ1-2
TGTGCCAGCAGCCCGGACGGACTGACCTATGGCTACACCTTC
CASSPDGLTYGYTF
>.|TRBV13|TRBD2|16|TRBJ2-1
TGTGCCAGCAGCTTCCCGGGACTAGTTTCTAACAATGAGCAGTTCTTC
CASSFPGLVSNNEQFF
>.|TRBV6-2/TRBV6-3|.|16|TRBJ2-1
TGTGCCAGCAGTTCTGCCCTAGGCGATGTGCACAATGAGCAGTTCTTC
CASSSALGDVHNEQFF
>once|TRBV4-2|.|16|TRBJ2-2
TGTGCCAGCAGCCAAGAACTAGCCGCGAACACCGGGGAGCTGTTTTTT
CASSQELAANTGELFF
>once|TRBV6-4|TRBD1|15|TRBJ1-2
TGTGCCAGCAGACCCAACCCAACAACAGGGGCAGGCTACACCTTC
CASRPNPTTGAGYTF
>few|TRBV28|TRBD1|13|TRBJ1-6
TGTGCCAGCGCGGACAGGGATAATTCACCCCTCCACTTT
CASADRDNSPLHF
>.|TRBV2|.|14|TRBJ1-5
TGTGCCAGCAGTGTCGGCGGGGGCAATCAGCCCCAGCATTTT
CASSVGGGNQPQHF
>.|TRBV9|TRBD1|15|TRBJ2-3
TGTGCCAGCAGCGCAACAGGGGTTATTGGTGATACGCAGTATTTT
CASSATGVIGDTQYF
>few|TRBV5-1|.|15|TRBJ2-5
TGCGCCAGCAGCTCCCAAGCGGGCCTACAAGAGACCCAGTACTTC
CASSSQAGLQETQYF
>.|TRBV7-9|.|15|TRBJ2-7
TGTGCCAGCAGCTTAGTCGACACCTACACCTACGAGCAGTACTTC
CASSLVDTYTYEQYF
>.|TRBV27|TRBD1|16|TRBJ2-7
TGTGCCAGCAGTTTTGGAATAGGGGGCAGATCGCTCGAGCAGTACTTC
CASSFGIGGRSLEQYF
>.|TRBV5-4|.|13|TRBJ2-7
TGTGCCAGCAGCTTGACAGGGGGGGACGAGCAGTACTTC
CASSLTGGDEQYF
>few|TRBV7-2|.|13|TRBJ2-1
TGTGCCAGCAGCTTTATTACAGTGGATGAGCAGTTCTTC
CASSFITVDEQFF
>.|TRBV21-1|.|21|TRBJ1-5
TGTGCCAGCAGCCCCCAGAAGAAACCTACAGGGGAGATAGTTAGCAATCAGCCCCAGCATTTT
CASSPQKKPTGEIVSNQPQHF
>.|TRBV28|.|14|TRBJ1-3
TGTGCCAGCAGTTTAAGTACTACTGGAAACACCATATATTTT
CASSLSTTGNTIYF
>.|TRBV7-2|.|14|TRBJ2-2
TGTGCCAGCAGCTACTACGCGAACACCGGGGAGCTGTTTTTT
CASSYYANTGELFF
>.|TRBV20-1|TRBD1|13|TRBJ1-2
TGCAGTGCTAGTACAGGGGGTGGCTATGGCTACACCTTC
CSASTGGGYGYTF
>once|TRBV11-2|TRBD2|16|TRBJ2-1
TGTGCCAGCAGCTTTCCACTAGCGGGAGGCTACAATGAGCAGTTCTTC
CASSFPLAGGYNEQFF
>.|TRBV11-1|.|15|TRBJ1-3
TGTGCCAGCAGTTATACAGGAAGCCCTGGAAACACCATATATTTT
CASSYTGSPGNTIYF
>few|TRBV5-1|.|14|TRBJ1-1
TGCGCCAGCAGCAAGGGACAATACAACACTGAAGCTTTCTTT
CASSKGQYNTEAFF
>.|TRBV28|.|16|TRBJ1-2
TGTGCCAGCAGTTCCCATGGAACGGGACACAGCTATGGCTACACCTTC
CASSSHGTGHSYGYTF
>.|TRBV5-5|TRBD1|14|TRBJ1-2
TGTGCCAGCAGGGTGAGGGGGCTGAGCTATGGCTACACCTTC
CASRVRGLSYGYTF
>.|TRBV5-1|TRBD1|16|TRBJ2-4
TGCGCCAGCAAAACAGGGGAAAACTTAGCCAAAAACATTCAGTACTTC
CASKTGENLAKNIQYF